This TCR beta chain was observed in a study of shared clonotypes between healthy human individuals. Produced via immunoSEQ multiplex PCR; TCRdb's table is partial and in-frame only. The data show around 2.3 million clones, approximately 96% seen once. The study separated CD4+ cells into CD45RA+ naive and CD45RA-negative memory subsets. This CDR3 contains 13 residues. The ends were cut back, 5 bases at V and 2 bases at J, with 6 bases in the middle. CDR1 is ENHRY, CDR2 SYGVKD, per germline. The chain has TRBV10-3 and TRBJ2-2; D is unresolved. The sample comprised naive CD4+ T cells sorted from blood. Subset noted: CD45RA+ positively selected. The TCR comes from a man between 18 and 35 years old in good health. The CDR3 reads CAISTLNTGELFF. The DNA of the CDR3 is TGTGCCATCAGTACCCTAAACACCGGGGAGCTGTTTTTT.